This T cell receptor beta chain was obtained from a study of Graves' ophthalmopathy and Graves' hyperthyroidism. In its sample, this clonotype was seen many times. As the template, RNA transcripts were used to amplify TCR beta CDR3 regions. The first-round RT-PCR employed HTBI primers together with the Qiagen OneStep RT-PCR kit. A multiplex PCR was then performed as the second round. TCRdb independently ran MiXCR on the multiplex PCR reads; one entry per CDR3 protein. The sample has about 380,000 distinct CDR3 sequences, 15% seen once. CDR1 is SEHNR, CDR2 FQNEAQ, per germline (reference sequence). V was pared by 6 bases and J by 3 bases, with 14 bases between. The CDR3 is made up of 14 amino acids.

The chain employs TRBV7-9 and TRBJ1-1; tentatively, D is TRBD1 (6 bases). The TCR was taken from a woman younger than 35 with stable Graves' hyperthyroidism. The sample taken for sequencing was peripheral blood. As DNA, the CDR3 is TGTGCCAGCAGTACAGGGCATAAGGACACTGAAGCTTTCTTT. It specifies CASSTGHKDTEAFF.